Each of the 31 T cell receptor beta chains below was sequenced from the same sample in a study of blood T cell repertoires in COVID-19. Data came from immunoSEQ multiplex PCR; TCRdb stores just in-frame clones and leaves some out. Of roughly 130,000 clones in the sample, around 80% were seen once. Sequencing was carried out using peripheral blood. The source of these receptors is a man over 45 with acute or convalescent COVID-19.

The chain carries TRBV18 and TRBJ1-6; a possible D gene is TRBD1 (5 bases). The V end was cut by 6 bases, the J end by 11 bases, with 20 bases between. The CDR3 runs to 15 residues. In germline, CDR1 is KGHSH, CDR2 LQKENI. CDR3 sequence: CASSTDGGNSTPLHF. The CDR3 DNA is TGTGCCAGCTCCACCGACGGGGGGAATTCGACACCCCTCCACTTT.

The chain links TRBV5-1 to TRBJ2-3; TRBD2 matches 7 bases. The CDR3 has 15 residues. Germline CDR1 is SGHRS and CDR2 is YFSETQ. After removal of 2 bases from V and 2 bases from J, the junction contained 5 bases not matched to a gene. CDR3 loop: CASSFSGVITDTQYF. CDR3 DNA sequence: TGCGCCAGCAGCTTCAGCGGGGTCATCACAGATACGCAGTATTTT.

The chain is built from TRBV23-1 and TRBJ1-5; D is unresolved. TRBV23-1 qualifies as an ORF whose function is uncertain. The CDR3 has 13 amino acids. V lost 0 bases to trimming and J lost 5 bases, with 5 bases between them. The CDR3 here is CASSQSVDQPQHF. The CDR3 region has the DNA TGCGCCAGCAGTCAATCCGTCGATCAGCCCCAGCATTTT.

The chain links TRBV2 to TRBJ1-5; 7 nucleotides align to TRBD1. The CDR3 loop spans 14 amino acids. Germline loops: CDR1 SNHLY, CDR2 FYNNEI. The J segment lost 3 bases and the V segment lost 6 bases, leaving 5 bases of the junction unmatched. CDR3 in DNA: TGTGCCAGCAGACAGGGGAACTTCAATCAGCCCCAGCATTTT. Amino acids: CASRQGNFNQPQHF.

The chain links TRBV12-3 or TRBV12-4 to TRBJ1-2; TRBD1 agrees at 8 bases. CDR3 length: 13 residues. Trimming cost V 4 bases and J 7 bases; bases outside gene matches: 5. The CDR3, as DNA: TGTGCCAGCAGTTCAGACAGGGGCCGTGGCTACACCTTC. This sequence encodes CASSSDRGRGYTF.

This clone has just a few counts. V usage is TRBV6-5 and J usage is TRBJ1-5; D is ambiguous. Germline loops: CDR1 MNHEY, CDR2 SVGAGI. Trimming cost V 0 bases and J 4 bases, with 10 bases left between them. This CDR3 has 15 residues. CDR3 DNA sequence: TGTGCCAGCAGTTACTCATCCCTCGGGAATCAGCCCCAGCATTTT. Protein product: CASSYSSLGNQPQHF.

The rearrangement uses TRBV5-1 and TRBJ2-1; 7 nucleotides agree with TRBD2. Germline V gives CDR1 SGHRS, CDR2 YFSETQ. The V gene end was trimmed by 0 bases and the J gene end by 2 bases; junction bases not matched to a gene: 5. The CDR3 runs 16 residues. In DNA, the CDR3 is TGCGCCAGCAGCTTGGTCGTGGGGGGGACCTACAATGAGCAGTTCTTC. It codes for CASSLVVGGTYNEQFF.

The CDR3 sequence is CASSQDRVDGNTIYF. DNA for the CDR3: TGTGCCAGCAGCCAGGACAGGGTAGATGGAAACACCATATATTTT. J is TRBJ1-3 and V is TRBV7-8, with 8 bases that match TRBD1. The CDR3 extends over 15 amino acids. Germline loops: CDR1 SGHVS, CDR2 FQNEAQ. With 5 bases clipped from V and 3 bases from J, the junction kept 6 bases outside the gene matches.

The chain uses TRBV5-4 and TRBJ2-7, with D possibly being TRBD2 (5 bases). V was pared by 1 base and J by 3 bases, with 5 bases between. The CDR3 contains 12 residues. Germline-derived CDR1 and CDR2 are SGHNT and YYREEE (reference sequence). CDR3 DNA: TGTGCCAGCAGCTTGAGCGGCTACGAGCAGTACTTC. Amino acids: CASSLSGYEQYF.

The chain recombines TRBV6-5 with TRBJ1-1, with unresolved D. The CDR3 spans 13 residues. V was trimmed by 6 bases and J by 8 bases, leaving 16 bases between them. Germline lookup yields CDR1 MNHEY and CDR2 SVGAGI. CDR3 sequence (DNA): TGTGCCAGCAGCGTCACCGGGTCCGGGGAAGCTTTCTTT. This gives the protein CASSVTGSGEAFF.

The rearrangement links TRBV7-8 to TRBJ2-1, with D perhaps TRBD2 (5 bases). CDR3 length: 11 amino acids. V lost 3 bases, J lost 8 bases, and 5 bases lay in between. The germline CDR1 and CDR2 sequences are SGHVS and FQNEAQ. The CDR3 protein is CASSFGDEQFF. DNA for the CDR3: TGTGCCAGCAGCTTCGGGGATGAGCAGTTCTTC.

The chain carries TRBV5-1 and TRBJ1-1; D remains unclear. The V gene's germline CDR1 is SGHRS and CDR2 YFSETQ. The V gene lost 1 base and the J gene lost 5 bases, with 9 bases spanning the gap. This CDR3 spans 13 amino acids. In nucleotides, the CDR3 is TGCGCCAGCAGCTTGTGGCGGAGGACTGAAGCTTTCTTT. The encoded protein is CASSLWRRTEAFF.

This sequence joins TRBV10-3 and TRBJ2-5, with 8 bases fitting TRBD1. Germline values: CDR1 ENHRY, CDR2 SYGVKD. Trimming removed 3 bases from V and 4 bases from J; junction bases left unmatched: 4. The CDR3 runs to 14 residues. In nucleotides, the CDR3 is TGTGCCATCAGTGATCGTACAGGGGGAGAGACCCAGTACTTC. Protein sequence: CAISDRTGGETQYF.

Here the CDR3 reads CASRSGARMETQYF. The CDR3 DNA sequence: TGTGCCAGCAGGTCAGGGGCCCGAATGGAGACCCAGTACTTC. This rearrangement joins TRBV6-5 to TRBJ2-5; tentatively, D is TRBD1 (6 bases). Per the germline V gene, CDR1 is MNHEY and CDR2 is SVGAGI. This CDR3 has 14 residues. Trimming took 6 bases from V and 5 from J, leaving 16 bases between them.

V and J are TRBV7-2 and TRBJ2-3, with 10 nucleotides matching TRBD2. The CDR3 sequence is 15 residues long. The V gene's germline CDR1 is SGHTA and CDR2 FQGNSA. Trimming removed 6 bases from V and 6 bases from J; junction bases left unmatched: 9. CDR3 in DNA: TGTGCCAGCAGTTTCAGCGGGGGGGCCGGCGATACGCAGTATTTT. Its protein product is CASSFSGGAGDTQYF.

On this clone itself: At the DNA level, this CDR3 is encoded by other sequences in the same sample as well. The chain couples TRBV5-1 to TRBJ2-7; 7 nucleotides align to TRBD1. Losses at the gene ends were 0 bases for V and 4 bases for J; bases not matched to a gene: 4. Germline V CDR1 and CDR2: SGHRS, YFSETQ. There are 14 residues in the CDR3. In DNA, the CDR3 is TGCGCCAGCAGCTTGGGACAGGGTATGTACGAGCAGTACTTC. Translated, it gives CASSLGQGMYEQYF.

A single count supports this clone. The chain recombines TRBV30 with TRBJ1-2; the D gene is possibly TRBD1 (5 bases). Germline V gives CDR1 GTSNPN, CDR2 SVGIG (reference sequence). CDR3 length equals 13 residues. V dropped 7 bases and J dropped 5 bases, with 17 bases sitting between them. CDR3 amino acids: CASHSGGRYGYTF. The CDR3 DNA reads as TGTGCCTCTCATTCGGGGGGAAGGTATGGCTACACCTTC. The full variable domain, in which reference TRBV30 and TRBJ1-2 provide the parts outside the CDR3, is SQTIHQWPATLVQPVGSPLSLECTVEGTSNPNLYWYRQAAGRGLQLLFYSVGIGQISSEVPQNLSASRPQDRQFILSSKKLLLSDSGFYLCASHSGGRYGYTFGSGTRLTVV.

The sample holds one count of this clone. V is TRBV7-9 and J is TRBJ2-7; D is perhaps TRBD1 (6 bases). The germline gives CDR1 SEHNR, CDR2 FQNEAQ (reference sequence). The CDR3 spans 13 residues. V was clipped by 5 bases and J by 2 bases, with 10 bases between them. Here the CDR3 DNA reads TGTGCCAGCAGCGTCGGACAGCCCTACGAGCAGTACTTC. Translation: CASSVGQPYEQYF. Filled out from reference TRBV7-9 and TRBJ2-7, the complete variable domain reads DTGVSQNPRHKITKRGQNVTFRCDPISEHNRLYWYRQTLGQGPEFLTYFQNEAQLEKSRLLSDRFSAERPKGSFSTLEIQRTEQGDSAMYLCASSVGQPYEQYFGPGTRLTVT.

This clone was counted a single time. The rearrangement links TRBV7-8 to TRBJ1-5, with 8 bases fitting TRBD1. The CDR3 totals 14 residues. Germline V lookup: CDR1 SGHVS, CDR2 FQNEAQ. The junction had 10 bases not matched to a gene; V was cut back by 5 bases and J by 10 bases. CDR3 DNA sequence: TGTGCCAGCAGCCCCCCAGGGGGCCGGCAACCCCAGCATTTT. Its translation: CASSPPGGRQPQHF.

The rearrangement joins TRBV5-1 to TRBJ2-5; the D is unclear. V lost 7 bases and J 5 bases, leaving 12 bases between the germline ends. The CDR3 is 12 residues long. Germline CDR1 reads SGHRS; CDR2 reads YFSETQ. In nucleotides, the CDR3 is TGCGCCAGCCGACTTCCCCGGGAGACCCAGTACTTC. Its translation: CASRLPRETQYF. Supplemented by reference TRBV5-1 and TRBJ2-5, the full variable domain reads KAGVTQTPRYLIKTRGQQVTLSCSPISGHRSVSWYQQTPGQGLQFLFEYFSETQRNKGNFPGRFSGRQFSNSRSEMNVSTLELGDSALYLCASRLPRETQYFGPGTRLLVL.

The chain recombines TRBV7-8 with TRBJ1-4; D possibly corresponds to TRBD1 (6 bases). Trimming removed 1 base at V and 8 bases at J, with 14 bases between. Germline V lookup: CDR1 SGHVS, CDR2 FQNEAQ. The CDR3 covers 15 residues. The CDR3 sequence: CASSLVGRGEEKLFF. CDR3 nucleotides: TGTGCCAGCAGCTTAGTGGGCAGGGGTGAAGAAAAACTGTTTTTT. Full variable domain (rest looked up from reference TRBV7-8 and TRBJ1-4): GAGVSQSPRYKVAKRGQDVALRCDPISGHVSLFWYQQALGQGPEFLTYFQNEAQLDKSGLPSDRFFAERPEGSVSTLKIQRTQQEDSAVYLCASSLVGRGEEKLFFGSGTQLSVL.

This sequence joins TRBV3-1 (or the pseudogene TRBV3-2) and TRBJ2-7; a possible D gene is TRBD2 (6 bases). V was cut by 4 bases and J by 2 bases, with 12 bases left in between. This CDR3 is built from 14 residues. Germline CDR1 reads LGHDT; CDR2 reads YNNKEL (reference sequence). The CDR3: CASSPLGRPYEQYV. In nucleotides, the CDR3 is TGTGCCAGCAGCCCCCTGGGGAGGCCCTACGAGCAGTACGTC.

The chain uses TRBV9 and TRBJ2-3, with 7 bases aligning to TRBD1. V lost 2 bases and J lost 6; bases outside the gene matches: 3. The CDR3 covers 13 residues. CDR1 is SGDLS and CDR2 is YYNGEE in the germline V gene. The CDR3 loop reads CASSVDRPDTQYF. For the CDR3, the DNA is TGTGCCAGCAGCGTGGACAGGCCCGATACGCAGTATTTT.

This clone is a singleton in its sample. The V call is TRBV4-1, the J call TRBJ1-2, with unresolved D. The V and J ends lost 1 base and 8 bases respectively, with 14 bases between them. The CDR3 loop spans 14 amino acids. Germline-derived CDR1 and CDR2 are MGHRA and YSYEKL. The CDR3 nucleotides read TGCGCCAGCAGCCAAGGGGAGGGATTGGGAGGCTACACCTTC. Translated, it gives CASSQGEGLGGYTF.

The chain is built from TRBV5-1 and TRBJ1-3, with D uncertain. The germline V gene encodes CDR1 SGHRS and CDR2 YFSETQ. V gave up 0 bases and J gave up 2 bases, with 12 bases separating them. The CDR3 extends over 16 amino acids. The CDR3 spells CASSLDGSPTGNTIYF. Here the CDR3 DNA reads TGCGCCAGCAGCTTGGACGGGTCCCCTACTGGAAACACCATATATTTT.

The gene calls are TRBV5-1 and TRBJ1-1; perhaps TRBD1 as D (5 bases). This CDR3 comprises 15 residues. CDR1 is SGHRS and CDR2 is YFSETQ in the germline V gene. Trimming took off 7 bases at V and 1 base at J, with 17 bases between the two ends. CDR3: CASSPQDTKNTEAFF. In nucleotides, the CDR3 is TGCGCCAGCTCTCCCCAGGACACCAAGAACACTGAAGCTTTCTTT.

The chain recombines TRBV2 with TRBJ2-7; TRBD2 might be the D (5 bases). The CDR3 totals 12 residues. In germline, CDR1 is SNHLY, CDR2 FYNNEI. Trimming left V 3 bases short and J 3 bases short, with 6 bases between. CDR3 nucleotides: TGTGCCAGCAGTGATCGGGGCTACGAGCAGTACGTC. This sequence encodes CASSDRGYEQYV.

V is TRBV2 and J is TRBJ1-6; unclear D gene. Germline CDR1 reads SNHLY; CDR2 reads FYNNEI. The CDR3 loop spans 12 amino acids. V lost 6 bases, J lost 5 bases, and 5 bases lay in between. The CDR3 is CASRRDNSPLHF. CDR3 in DNA: TGTGCCAGCAGGCGGGATAATTCACCCCTCCACTTT.

V gene TRBV25-1 combines with J gene TRBJ2-1, with D unresolved. Deletions cut 3 bases from V and 7 bases from J, with 10 bases between. Germline V gene sequence: CDR1 MGHDK, CDR2 SYGVNS. The CDR3 runs 13 residues. CDR3 DNA sequence: TGTGCCAGCAGTGATTATAGTTATAATGAGCAGTTCTTC. Amino acid sequence: CASSDYSYNEQFF.

The chain has TRBV11-2 and TRBJ1-4; no clear D. Germline V CDR1 and CDR2: SGHAT, FQNNGV. Trimming left V 1 base short and J 8 bases short, with 5 bases between. The length of the CDR3 is 12 residues. CDR3 sequence: CASSLVGEKLFF. The CDR3 DNA is TGTGCCAGCAGCTTAGTCGGGGAAAAACTGTTTTTT.

The CDR3 protein is CASSLGRTGELFF. The CDR3 region has the DNA TGTGCCAGCAGCTTAGGGAGAACCGGGGAGCTGTTTTTT. The genes are TRBV7-2 and TRBJ2-2; D is undetermined. Per germline, CDR1 SGHTA and CDR2 FQGNSA. Trimming took off 1 base at V and 5 bases at J, with 5 bases between the two ends. The length of the CDR3 is 13 residues.